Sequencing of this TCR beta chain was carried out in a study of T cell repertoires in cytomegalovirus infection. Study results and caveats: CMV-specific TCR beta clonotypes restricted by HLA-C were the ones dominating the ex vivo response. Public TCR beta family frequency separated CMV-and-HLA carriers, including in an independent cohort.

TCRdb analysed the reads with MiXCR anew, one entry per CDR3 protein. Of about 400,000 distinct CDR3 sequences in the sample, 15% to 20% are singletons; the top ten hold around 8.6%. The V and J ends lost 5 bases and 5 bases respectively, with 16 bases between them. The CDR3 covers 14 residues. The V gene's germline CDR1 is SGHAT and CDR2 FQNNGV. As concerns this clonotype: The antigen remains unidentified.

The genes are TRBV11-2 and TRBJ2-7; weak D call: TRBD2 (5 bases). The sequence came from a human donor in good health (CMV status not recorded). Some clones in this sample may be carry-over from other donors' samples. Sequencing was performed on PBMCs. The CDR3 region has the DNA TGTGCCAGCAGCCCCGCTGAAGGACTGGACGAGCAGTACTTC. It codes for CASSPAEGLDEQYF.